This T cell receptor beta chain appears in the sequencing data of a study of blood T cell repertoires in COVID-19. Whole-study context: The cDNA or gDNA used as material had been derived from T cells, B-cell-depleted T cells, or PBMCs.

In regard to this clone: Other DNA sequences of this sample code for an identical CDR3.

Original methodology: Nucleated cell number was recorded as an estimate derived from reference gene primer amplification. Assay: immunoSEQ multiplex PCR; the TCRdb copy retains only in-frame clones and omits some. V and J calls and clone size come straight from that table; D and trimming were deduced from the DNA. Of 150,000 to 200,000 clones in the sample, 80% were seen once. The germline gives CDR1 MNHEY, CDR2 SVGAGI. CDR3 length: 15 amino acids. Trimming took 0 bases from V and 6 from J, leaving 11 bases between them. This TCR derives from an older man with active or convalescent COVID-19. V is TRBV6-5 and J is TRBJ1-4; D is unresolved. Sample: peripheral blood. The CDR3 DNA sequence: TGTGCCAGCAGTTACTCGGGCAGTCCATATGAAAAACTGTTTTTT. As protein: CASSYSGSPYEKLFF.